This T cell receptor beta chain was recovered during a study of T cell responses to AZD1222 COVID-19 vaccine. Study-level points and caveats: Recipients of two AZD1222 doses showed rising Spike-specific TCR breadth and depth. Close to half of all spike-specific TCRs reportedly target regions of the variants that are unmutated. The study identified only six AZD1222 recipients as seropositive at baseline. The donor cohort was predominantly white British with a female majority, and clonal diversity may have been underestimated.

Trimming took 0 bases from V and 4 from J; bases not matched to a gene: 2. The CDR3 sequence is 15 residues long. The germline V gene has CDR1 SGHRS and CDR2 YFSETQ. For this clone: Its antigen is undetermined. Other nucleotide sequences in the sample specify the same CDR3.

Libraries were prepared by immunoSEQ multiplex PCR; TCRdb keeps only in-frame clonotypes and omits some of them. The table records 100,000 to 150,000 clones, around 90% of them present only once. This sample comprised peripheral blood, obtained on day 0 of AZD1222 vaccination. The clonotype was recovered from an adult in good health. The rearrangement joins TRBV5-1 to TRBJ2-3; 10 bases line up with TRBD2. The DNA of the CDR3 is TGCGCCAGCAGCTTGGCTAGCGGGGGTTCAGATACGCAGTATTTT. This translates into CASSLASGGSDTQYF.